The 26 T cell receptor beta chains reported below all come from one sample, sequenced in a study of blood T cell repertoires in COVID-19. Measured with immunoSEQ multiplex PCR; TCRdb has only the in-frame clones, and not every one. The sample lists hundreds of thousands of clones, around four fifths occurring once. The specimen was peripheral blood. The source of these receptors is a woman aged 60-70 years with active or convalescent COVID-19.

The rearrangement joins TRBV11-2 to TRBJ2-2, with TRBD2 identical over 8 bases. Germline CDR1 and CDR2: SGHAT and FQNNGV. Trimming took 4 bases from V and 3 from J; bases not matched to a gene: 7. The CDR3 has 16 residues. The CDR3 here is CASSSLGLEDTGELFF. The CDR3 bases are TGTGCCAGCAGCTCACTGGGACTAGAGGACACCGGGGAGCTGTTTTTT.

This rearrangement joins TRBV6-2 or TRBV6-3 to TRBJ1-2; TRBD1 agrees at 11 bases. The length of the CDR3 is 16 residues. V shed 2 bases and J 4 bases; nucleotides not matched to a gene: 6. CDR1 and CDR2 (germline): MNHEY, SVGEGT. The CDR3 reads CASSYGGQGAIYGYTF. CDR3 nucleotide sequence: TGTGCCAGCAGTTACGGAGGACAGGGGGCTATCTATGGCTACACCTTC.

This clone was picked up a small number of times. The V gene is TRBV7-3, the J gene TRBJ2-5; tentatively, D is TRBD1 (5 bases). V dropped 5 bases and J dropped 2 bases, with 12 bases sitting between them. This CDR3 is 14 amino acids long. Germline CDR1 is SGHTA and CDR2 is FQGTGA. CDR3 residues: CASSRSGLQETQYF. CDR3 coding DNA: TGTGCCAGCAGCCGATCAGGGTTGCAAGAGACCCAGTACTTC.

Regarding this clone: Other DNA sequences within the sample encode an identical CDR3. The rearrangement uses TRBV9 and TRBJ2-5; 8 nucleotides line up with TRBD2. The CDR3 is made up of 15 amino acids. The germline CDR1 and CDR2 sequences are SGDLS and YYNGEE. V was clipped by 0 bases and J by 1 base; unmatched bases: 2. This CDR3 is CASSVGGGSQETQYF. The CDR3 region has the DNA TGTGCCAGCAGCGTAGGCGGGGGGAGCCAAGAGACCCAGTACTTC. The whole variable domain, remainder taken from reference TRBV9 and TRBJ2-5, is DSGVTQTPKHLITATGQRVTLRCSPRSGDLSVYWYQQSLDQGLQFLIQYYNGEERAKGNILERFSAQQFPDLHSELNLSSLELGDSALYFCASSVGGGSQETQYFGPGTRLLVL.

This clone was recorded only once. The V gene is TRBV27, the J gene TRBJ2-5; the D gene is possibly TRBD1 (6 bases). V lost 3 bases to trimming and J lost 2 bases, with 19 bases between them. CDR1 and CDR2 from the germline V gene are MNHEY and SMNVEV (reference sequence). This CDR3 contains 17 residues. CDR3: CASSFHSPRDIQETQYF. The CDR3 nucleotides read TGTGCCAGCAGTTTCCACAGCCCCCGGGACATTCAAGAGACCCAGTACTTC.

This chain joins TRBV7-9 and TRBJ1-2; D unclear. Trimming left V 2 bases short and J 1 base short, with 8 bases between. Looked up from germline, CDR1 is SEHNR and CDR2 is FQNEAQ (reference sequence). The CDR3 has 14 residues. The DNA of the CDR3 is TGTGCCAGCAGCTTACGACAAGATAACTATGGCTACACCTTC. Protein product: CASSLRQDNYGYTF.

The chain is built from TRBV6-5 and TRBJ2-7; 9 bases map to TRBD1. CDR1 and CDR2 (germline): MNHEY, SVGAGI. V shed 6 bases, J shed 3 bases, and the junction held 6 bases outside the gene matches. The CDR3 contains 14 residues. The CDR3: CASRTGTGNYEQYF. The CDR3 coding sequence is TGTGCCAGCAGAACCGGGACAGGGAACTACGAGCAGTACTTC.

The chain couples TRBV10-3 to TRBJ1-1, with a tentative D call TRBD1 (6 bases). The CDR3 consists of 14 residues. CDR1 and CDR2 from the germline V gene are ENHRY and SYGVKD. Trimming cost V 4 bases and J 0 bases, with 9 bases left between them. CDR3 in amino acids: CAISVQGLNTEAFF. The CDR3 region has the DNA TGTGCCATCAGTGTTCAGGGGTTGAACACTGAAGCTTTCTTT.

The V call is TRBV2, the J call TRBJ2-2; TRBD1 matches at 9 bases. The germline V gene has CDR1 SNHLY and CDR2 FYNNEI. V lost 6 bases and J lost 6; bases outside the gene matches: 8. The CDR3 consists of 15 residues. CDR3 coding DNA: TGTGCCAGCAGATCCACAGGGGGCTTATCCGGGGAGCTGTTTTTT. As protein: CASRSTGGLSGELFF.

The sample holds many counts of this clone. This chain connects TRBV11-2 to TRBJ2-7; 8 bases map to TRBD2. The ends lost 0 bases at V and 3 bases at J; junction bases unmatched: 4. CDR1 and CDR2 from the germline V gene are SGHAT and FQNNGV. This CDR3 comprises 15 residues. The CDR3 is CASSLDLGRDYEQYF. CDR3 sequence (DNA): TGTGCCAGCAGCTTAGATCTCGGGAGGGACTACGAGCAGTACTTC.

The gene calls are TRBV7-9 and TRBJ1-2; perhaps TRBD1 as D (5 bases). The CDR3 totals 14 residues. The V and J ends lost 4 bases and 5 bases respectively, with 14 bases between them. Germline lookup yields CDR1 SEHNR and CDR2 FQNEAQ (reference sequence). CDR3 bases: TGTGCCAGCAGCTCCCGGGACGGGAGATATGGCTACACCTTC. Its translation is CASSSRDGRYGYTF.

The J gene is TRBJ2-6, the V gene TRBV19; D remains ambiguous. The CDR3 extends over 19 amino acids. Between the trimmed V and J ends, which lost 3 bases and 0 bases, there was a span of 18 bases. CDR1 is LNHDA, CDR2 SQIVND, per germline (reference sequence). The DNA of the CDR3 is TGTGCCAGTAGTATTTCGTTTAATTTGGGCGACTCTGGGGCCAACGTCCTGACTTTC. It specifies CASSISFNLGDSGANVLTF.

The rearrangement uses TRBV7-3 and TRBJ2-7, with 7 bases aligning to TRBD1. V lost 6 bases to trimming and J lost 5 bases; unmatched junction nucleotides: 7. The CDR3 sequence is 13 residues long. CDR1 is SGHTA, CDR2 FQGTGA, per germline. CDR3: CASRNTGAHEQYF. The CDR3 coding sequence is TGTGCCAGCAGAAATACAGGGGCCCACGAGCAGTACTTC.

The chain's CDR3 is CASSPGQAAQPQHF. The CDR3 bases are TGTGCCAGCTCACCAGGACAGGCCGCTCAGCCCCAGCATTTT. The chain recombines TRBV18 with TRBJ1-5, with TRBD1 identical over 7 bases. V lost 2 bases and J lost 6; bases outside the gene matches: 4. The CDR3 totals 14 residues. Germline V gene data show CDR1 as KGHSH and CDR2 as LQKENI. Based on the CDR3 plus reference TRBV18 and TRBJ1-5, the full variable domain is NAGVMQNPRHLVRRRGQEARLRCSPMKGHSHVYWYRQLPEEGLKFMVYLQKENIIDESGMPKERFSAEFPKEGPSILRIQQVVRGDSAAYFCASSPGQAAQPQHFGDGTRLSIL.

The chain employs TRBV7-3 and TRBJ2-7; TRBD2 matches 9 bases. This CDR3 has 14 residues. V lost 5 bases to trimming and J lost 1 base; unmatched junction nucleotides: 3. Germline CDR1 SGHTA, CDR2 FQGTGA. CDR3 nucleotide sequence: TGTGCCAGCAGCCGCCTAGCGGGGTCCTACGAGCAGTACTTC. Translation gives CASSRLAGSYEQYF.

The CDR3 nucleotides read TGCAGCGTTGAAGTCTCTACGGAGACCCAGTACTTC. As protein: CSVEVSTETQYF. The rearrangement links TRBV29-1 to TRBJ2-5; D uncertain. In germline, CDR1 is SQVTM, CDR2 ANQGSEA. The CDR3 is 12 residues long. V was clipped by 1 base and J by 5 bases, with 8 bases between them.

This clone was seen more than once but under ten times. This rearrangement joins TRBV7-9 to TRBJ1-1; no reliable D call. Trimming removed 7 bases at V and 1 base at J, with 7 bases between. CDR3 length: 12 residues. Germline CDR1 is SEHNR and CDR2 is FQNEAQ (reference sequence). Written as DNA, the CDR3 is TGTGCCAGCAACTCAAGGAACACTGAAGCTTTCTTT. It translates to CASNSRNTEAFF.

This clone is a singleton in its sample. This rearrangement joins TRBV29-1 to TRBJ2-1; D gene uncertain. Germline V gives CDR1 SQVTM, CDR2 ANQGSEA. Trimming pared 7 bases from V and 1 base from J, leaving 11 bases between. The length of the CDR3 is 13 residues. CDR3 region: CSASFGSYNEQFF. CDR3 DNA: TGCAGCGCATCCTTCGGGTCCTACAATGAGCAGTTCTTC.

In DNA, the CDR3 is TGCGCCAGCAGCCAAGGGTGGGGCGCGGGACTGGACGAGCAGTACTTC. This encodes CASSQGWGAGLDEQYF. The chain recombines TRBV4-1 with TRBJ2-7, with D possibly being TRBD2 (6 bases). The CDR3 loop spans 16 amino acids. CDR1 and CDR2 from the germline V gene are MGHRA and YSYEKL. V shed 1 base and J shed 5 bases, with 18 bases lying between them.

This chain links TRBV7-6 with TRBJ1-5; possible D gene TRBD1, 5 bases. CDR1 is SGHVS, CDR2 FNYEAQ, per germline. Trimming took 2 bases from V and 1 from J, leaving 9 bases between them. CDR3 length: 15 amino acids. In DNA, the CDR3 is TGTGCCAGCAGCTTATATTGGGGCAGCAATCAGCCCCAGCATTTT. It yields the protein CASSLYWGSNQPQHF. Drawing the rest from reference TRBV7-6 and TRBJ1-5, the complete variable domain is GAGVSQSPRYKVTKRGQDVALRCDPISGHVSLYWYRQALGQGPEFLTYFNYEAQQDKSGLPNDRFSAERPEGSISTLTIQRTEQRDSAMYRCASSLYWGSNQPQHFGDGTRLSIL.

This clone has only a few counts. The chain recombines TRBV19 with TRBJ1-1, with D unresolved. Germline assignment: CDR1 LNHDA and CDR2 SQIVND (reference sequence). V gave up 1 base and J gave up 11 bases, with 11 bases separating them. The CDR3 contains 12 residues. CDR3 sequence reads: CASSIVGGKAFF. In nucleotides, the CDR3 is TGTGCCAGTAGTATAGTCGGAGGGAAGGCTTTCTTT.

The CDR3, as DNA: TGTGCCAGCAGCTCAGGGGGCGTTGGTGAAAAACTGTTTTTT. It specifies CASSSGGVGEKLFF. The V and J genes are TRBV7-8 and TRBJ1-4; the match to TRBD1 covers 8 bases. The CDR3 spans 14 residues. CDR1 SGHVS and CDR2 FQNEAQ come from the germline V gene. V lost 4 bases and J lost 7; bases outside the gene matches: 5.

The chain links TRBV5-1 to TRBJ1-2; D call uncertain. CDR3 size: 13 residues. CDR1 SGHRS and CDR2 YFSETQ come from the germline V gene. Trimming removed 0 bases at V and 6 bases at J, with 9 bases between. The CDR3 nucleotides are TGCGCCAGCAGCTTGGCGGTCACAGATGGCTACACCTTC. This translates into CASSLAVTDGYTF.

The genes are TRBV19 and TRBJ1-2; 7 nucleotides match TRBD1. The CDR3 consists of 15 residues. Germline V gene lookup returns CDR1 LNHDA and CDR2 SQIVND (reference sequence). V shed 3 bases, J shed 4 bases, and the junction held 8 bases outside the gene matches. CDR3 coding DNA: TGTGCCAGTAGTATCTCCGCAGGGGGTGCCTATGGCTACACCTTC. Amino acid sequence: CASSISAGGAYGYTF. The variable domain in full, completed from reference TRBV19 and TRBJ1-2, reads DGGITQSPKYLFRKEGQNVTLSCEQNLNHDAMYWYRQDPGQGLRLIYYSQIVNDFQKGDIAEGYSVSREKKESFPLTVTSAQKNPTAFYLCASSISAGGAYGYTFGSGTRLTVV.

This sequence joins TRBV6-6 and TRBJ2-1; D might be TRBD1 (5 bases). Deletions cut 6 bases from V and 12 bases from J, with 12 bases between. The CDR3 has 11 residues. Per germline, CDR1 MNHNY and CDR2 SVGAGI (reference sequence). CDR3 region: CASSARGGQFF. The CDR3 DNA follows: TGTGCCAGCAGCGCTAGGGGTGGGCAGTTCTTC.

The rearrangement uses TRBV30 and TRBJ2-5; maybe TRBD2 (5 bases). The germline V gene encodes CDR1 GTSNPN and CDR2 SVGIG (reference sequence). The CDR3 runs 13 residues. Trimming shortened V by 0 bases and J by 5 bases, and 10 bases separated the two germline ends. The CDR3: CAWSVGLVETQYF. The CDR3 nucleotides are TGTGCCTGGAGTGTCGGACTTGTGGAGACCCAGTACTTC.